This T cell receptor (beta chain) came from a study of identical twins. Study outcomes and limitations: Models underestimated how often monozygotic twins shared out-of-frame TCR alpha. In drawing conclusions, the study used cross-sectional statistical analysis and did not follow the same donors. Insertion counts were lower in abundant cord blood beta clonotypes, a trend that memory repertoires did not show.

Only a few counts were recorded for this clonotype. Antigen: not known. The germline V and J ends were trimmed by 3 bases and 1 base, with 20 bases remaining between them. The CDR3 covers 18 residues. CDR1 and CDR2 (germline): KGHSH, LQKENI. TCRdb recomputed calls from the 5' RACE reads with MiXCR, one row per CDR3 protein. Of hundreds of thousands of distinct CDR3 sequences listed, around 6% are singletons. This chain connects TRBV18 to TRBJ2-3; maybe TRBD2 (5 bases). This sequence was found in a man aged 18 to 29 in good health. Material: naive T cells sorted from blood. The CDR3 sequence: CASSPDWLLTMGTDTQYF. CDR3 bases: TGTGCCAGCTCACCGGACTGGCTTCTGACGATGGGCACAGATACGCAGTATTTT.